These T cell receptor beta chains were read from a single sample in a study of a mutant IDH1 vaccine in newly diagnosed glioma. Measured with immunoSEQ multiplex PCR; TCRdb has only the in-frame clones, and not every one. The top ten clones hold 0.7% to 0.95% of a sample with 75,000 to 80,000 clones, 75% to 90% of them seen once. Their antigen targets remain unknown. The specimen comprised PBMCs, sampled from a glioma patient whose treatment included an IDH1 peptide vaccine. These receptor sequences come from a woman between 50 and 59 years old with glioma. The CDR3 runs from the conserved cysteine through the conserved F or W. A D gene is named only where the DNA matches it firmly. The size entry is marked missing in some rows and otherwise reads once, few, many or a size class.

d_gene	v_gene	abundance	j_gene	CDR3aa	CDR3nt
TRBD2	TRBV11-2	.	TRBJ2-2	CASRTTSGRAFGELFF	TGTGCCAGCAGAACAACTAGCGGGAGGGCCTTCGGGGAGCTGTTTTTT
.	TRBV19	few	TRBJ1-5	CASKVAPDSNQPQHF	TGTGCCAGTAAAGTGGCACCTGATAGCAATCAGCCCCAGCATTTT
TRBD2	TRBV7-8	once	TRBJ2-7	CATRSGSSYEQYF	TGTGCCACGAGAAGCGGGAGCTCCTACGAGCAGTACTTC
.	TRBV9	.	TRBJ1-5	CASLPAGKPQHF	TGTGCCAGCCTCCCGGCCGGGAAGCCCCAGCATTTT
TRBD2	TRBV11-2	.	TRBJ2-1	CASSLGEGRWNEQFF	TGTGCCAGCAGCTTGGGGGAGGGACGATGGAATGAGCAGTTCTTC
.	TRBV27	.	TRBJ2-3	CASSLKGQATQYF	TGTGCCAGCAGTTTAAAGGGTCAAGCGACGCAGTATTTT
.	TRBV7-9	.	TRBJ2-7	CASSLAGRDWEQYF	TGTGCCAGCAGCTTAGCGGGCAGGGACTGGGAGCAGTACTTC
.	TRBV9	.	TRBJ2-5	CASSVGQSQETQYF	TGTGCCAGCAGCGTAGGACAGTCGCAAGAGACCCAGTACTTC
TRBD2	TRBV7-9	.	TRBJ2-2	CASSLEVAGRNTGELFF	TGTGCCAGCAGCTTAGAGGTAGCGGGCAGGAACACCGGGGAGCTGTTTTTT
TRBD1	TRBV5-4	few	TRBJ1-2	CASSLEGQGRGYTF	TGTGCCAGCAGCTTGGAGGGACAGGGTCGGGGCTACACCTTC
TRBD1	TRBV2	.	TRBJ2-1	CASSAGTGAAYNEQFF	TGTGCCAGCAGTGCCGGGACAGGGGCGGCCTACAATGAGCAGTTCTTC
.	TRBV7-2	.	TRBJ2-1	CASSSGRMDEQFF	TGTGCCAGCAGCTCGGGCCGTATGGATGAGCAGTTCTTC
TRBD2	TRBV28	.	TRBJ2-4	CASTPGGDLAKNIQYF	TGTGCCAGCACCCCGGGGGGGGACCTAGCCAAAAACATTCAGTACTTC
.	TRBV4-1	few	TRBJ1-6	CARWCSPLHF	TGCGCCAGGTGGTGTTCACCCCTCCACTTT
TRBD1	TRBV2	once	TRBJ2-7	CASSQDRDRYF	TGTGCCAGCAGCCAGGACAGGGATCGGTACTTC
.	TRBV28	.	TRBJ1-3	CASSESSGNTIYF	TGTGCCAGCAGTGAGAGCTCTGGAAACACCATATATTTT
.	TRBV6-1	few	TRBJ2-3	CASSEAFNTQYF	TGTGCCAGCAGTGAAGCTTTTAATACGCAGTATTTT
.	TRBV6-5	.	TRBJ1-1	CASKGRGGGKTEAFF	TGTGCCAGCAAGGGGAGGGGGGGAGGAAAGACTGAAGCTTTCTTT
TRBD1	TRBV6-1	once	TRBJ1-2	CASSEAHLGGAYGYTF	TGTGCCAGCAGTGAAGCGCATCTAGGGGGCGCTTATGGCTACACCTTC
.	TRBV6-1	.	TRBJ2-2	CASSLEGARTGELFF	TGTGCCAGCAGTTTGGAGGGGGCGCGCACCGGGGAGCTGTTTTTT
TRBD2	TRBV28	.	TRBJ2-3	CASQPSGRTDTQYF	TGTGCCAGCCAACCTAGCGGGAGGACAGATACGCAGTATTTT
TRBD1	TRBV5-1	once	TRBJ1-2	CASRRLIGTGDYGYTF	TGCGCCAGCAGGCGGCTCATTGGGACAGGAGACTATGGCTACACCTTC
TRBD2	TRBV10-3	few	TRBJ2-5	CAISPAGEETQYF	TGTGCCATCAGCCCGGCGGGGGAGGAGACCCAGTACTTC
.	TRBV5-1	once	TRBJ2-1	CASSPEGGSYNEQFF	TGCGCCAGCAGCCCGGAAGGCGGCTCCTACAATGAGCAGTTCTTC
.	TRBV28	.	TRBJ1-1	CASSLVNLNTEAFF	TGTGCCAGCAGTTTAGTGAACCTGAACACTGAAGCTTTCTTT
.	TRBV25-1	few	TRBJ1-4	CASSASEREKLFF	TGTGCCAGCAGTGCCTCGGAAAGGGAAAAACTGTTTTTT
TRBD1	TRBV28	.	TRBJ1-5	CASSTDRGEEAIQPQHF	TGTGCCAGCAGTACGGACAGGGGCGAAGAGGCTATTCAGCCCCAGCATTTT
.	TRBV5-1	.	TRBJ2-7	CASSLRASSYEQYF	TGCGCCAGCAGCTTGCGCGCCAGCTCCTACGAGCAGTACTTC
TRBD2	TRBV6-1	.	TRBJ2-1	CASSERLAGGAEQFF	TGTGCCAGCAGTGAACGACTAGCGGGGGGCGCTGAGCAGTTCTTC
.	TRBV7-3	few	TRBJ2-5	CASSLGTSLEETQYF	TGTGCCAGCAGTTTGGGCACTAGCTTGGAAGAGACCCAGTACTTC
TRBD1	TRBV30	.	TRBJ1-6	CAFTVQGNSPLHF	TGTGCCTTTACTGTACAGGGGAACTCACCCCTCCACTTT
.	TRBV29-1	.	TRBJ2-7	CSVRTLSLEQYF	TGCAGCGTTCGGACTCTCTCCCTCGAGCAGTACTTC
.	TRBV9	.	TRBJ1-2	CASSAWGGTGYGYTF	TGTGCCAGCAGCGCGTGGGGGGGCACGGGCTATGGCTACACCTTC
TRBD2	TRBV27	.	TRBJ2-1	CASSLGGGLYNEQFF	TGTGCCAGCAGTCTCGGGGGGGGACTCTACAATGAGCAGTTCTTC
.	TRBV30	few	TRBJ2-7	CAWSVPVWARGSYEQYF	TGTGCCTGGAGTGTACCCGTGTGGGCAAGGGGCTCCTACGAGCAGTACTTC
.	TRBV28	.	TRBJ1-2	CASSFDGAFVGYGYTF	TGTGCCAGCAGTTTTGACGGAGCTTTCGTGGGCTATGGCTACACCTTC
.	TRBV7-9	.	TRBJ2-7	CASSYQSIGFGEQYF	TGTGCCAGCAGCTATCAATCAATAGGATTCGGGGAGCAGTACTTC
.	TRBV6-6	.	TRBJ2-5	CASSYAHRGETQYF	TGTGCCAGCAGTTACGCCCACAGAGGGGAGACCCAGTACTTC
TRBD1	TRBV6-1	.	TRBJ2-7	CASRRQGANEQYF	TGTGCCAGCAGGCGGCAGGGGGCGAACGAGCAGTACTTC
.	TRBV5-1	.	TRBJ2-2	CASAGLGTNTGELFF	TGCGCCAGCGCCGGCCTAGGGACGAACACCGGGGAGCTGTTTTTT
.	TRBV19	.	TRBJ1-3	CASSIGGAGNTIYF	TGTGCCAGTAGTATTGGGGGCGCTGGAAACACCATATATTTT
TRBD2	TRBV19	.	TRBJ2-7	CASRGLAENSYEQYF	TGTGCCAGTAGGGGACTAGCGGAAAACTCCTACGAGCAGTACTTC